This paragraph covers one T cell receptor beta chain sequence. Its specificity is unknown. The record originates from a study of T cells after posttransplantation cyclophosphamide. General study points: Later post-transplant blood repertoires were often dominated by donor CD8+ memory clones.

Busulfan-fludarabine conditioning, marrow transplant, and cyclophosphamide on days +3 and +4 were administered. Some clones are missing from TCRdb's copy, which holds only in-frame ones; the method was immunoSEQ multiplex PCR. The sample holds about 16,000 clones, roughly 92% seen once. The V and J ends lost 3 bases and 2 bases, in that order; junction bases with no gene match: 1. Germline CDR1 LNHNV, CDR2 YYDKDF (reference sequence). This CDR3 has 14 amino acids. The specimen comprised CD4+ T cells sorted from blood, sampled after allogeneic stem cell transplant with posttransplant cyclophosphamide. The J gene is TRBJ2-5, the V gene TRBV15; the match to TRBD1 covers 9 bases. The receptor's source is a male patient in his sixties who received an allogeneic stem cell transplant from a related donor and was CMV-positive. Some T cells could come from the graft donor. The CDR3 sequence: CATSSDRGQETQYF. DNA of the CDR3: TGTGCCACCAGCAGTGACAGGGGGCAAGAGACCCAGTACTTC.